This passage covers 10 T cell receptor beta chains from one sample sequenced in a study of blood T cells in healthy people across ages. A sample-barcoded 5' primer and a J-beta primer mix were used in a second PCR of roughly 7 to 12 cycles. In TCRdb, the 5' RACE reads were re-called with MiXCR into one record per CDR3 protein. This table has 1.5 million to 2 million distinct CDR3 sequences, about 30% appearing once. The sample comprised blood. The receptors derive from a woman under 40 in good health.

The CDR3 bases are TGTGCCAGCAGCTTAGGCTTCGGTCTAGCGGACAACACAGATACGCAGTATTTT. Amino acids: CASSLGFGLADNTDTQYF. This rearrangement joins TRBV7-2 to TRBJ2-3; 7 bases match TRBD2. The CDR3 contains 18 residues. The junction had 12 bases not matched to a gene; V was cut back by 1 base and J by 2 bases. Germline lookup yields CDR1 SGHTA and CDR2 FQGNSA. The full variable domain, in which reference TRBV7-2 and TRBJ2-3 provide the parts outside the CDR3, is GAGVSQSPSNKVTEKGKDVELRCDPISGHTALYWYRQSLGQGLEFLIYFQGNSAPDKSGLPSDRFSAERTGGSVSTLTIQRTQQEDSAVYLCASSLGFGLADNTDTQYFGPGTRLTVL.

This clonotype has at least ten counts. J is TRBJ2-3 and V is TRBV3-1; 12 positions agree with TRBD2. Germline V gives CDR1 LGHDT, CDR2 YNNKEL (reference sequence). Trimming at V came to 7 bases and at J to 4 bases, leaving 6 bases not matched to a gene. CDR3 length equals 15 residues. Written as DNA, the CDR3 is TGTGCCAGCAAACGACTAGCGGGAGCGGCAGATACGCAGTATTTT. This codes for CASKRLAGAADTQYF.

The chain joins TRBV7-7 to TRBJ2-1; D call uncertain. Germline loops: CDR1 SSHAT, CDR2 FNYEAQ (reference sequence). Trimming removed 1 base at V and 7 bases at J, with 8 bases between. The CDR3 loop spans 13 amino acids. Here the CDR3 reads CASSLDRQNEQFF. The CDR3 DNA is TGTGCCAGCAGCTTAGACCGTCAGAATGAGCAGTTCTTC.

This clonotype was detected many times. This chain joins TRBV6-1 and TRBJ1-1; a weak D match, TRBD1 (6 bases). CDR1 and CDR2 (germline): MNHNS, SASEGT. CDR3 size: 14 residues. Trimming left V 2 bases short and J 5 bases short, with 12 bases between. The CDR3 here is CASSEQGMDTEAFF. In nucleotides, the CDR3 is TGTGCCAGCAGTGAACAGGGGATGGATACTGAAGCTTTCTTT.

The chain employs TRBV6-6 and TRBJ2-1, with a possible D match to TRBD2 (7 bases). The closer fit of TRBJ2-7 to the DNA end suggests the J call may be wrong. CDR1 MNHNY and CDR2 SVGAGI come from the germline V gene (reference sequence). The CDR3 runs to 14 residues. The CDR3 region has the DNA TGTGCCAGCACCCCGGGGGGCTCCTACAATGAGCAGTACTTC. Its translation: CASTPGGSYNEQYF.

This clonotype showed up just a few times. This chain joins TRBV20-1 and TRBJ2-1; 13 nucleotides line up with TRBD2. Looked up from germline, CDR1 is DFQATT and CDR2 is SNEGSKA (reference sequence). The CDR3 is made up of 17 amino acids. Trimming took 2 bases from V and 5 from J; bases not matched to a gene: 9. DNA of the CDR3: TGCAGTGCTAGAAGAACTAGCGGGAGGGTTCAAGACAATGAGCAGTTCTTC. Translation gives CSARRTSGRVQDNEQFF.

This clonotype was detected ten times or more. The chain employs TRBV20-1 and TRBJ2-5; D uncertain. Trimming took 0 bases from V and 0 from J, leaving 5 bases between them. Germline V lookup: CDR1 DFQATT, CDR2 SNEGSKA (reference sequence). CDR3 length equals 13 residues. The CDR3 DNA reads as TGCAGTGCTAGAGAAGAGAACCAAGAGACCCAGTACTTC. This codes for CSAREENQETQYF.

This clonotype was detected only a few times. CDR3 sequence reads: CASSLRPWEQYF. The DNA of the CDR3 is TGTGCCAGCAGCTTGCGCCCTTGGGAACAGTACTTC. The chain uses TRBV5-5 and TRBJ2-7, with D uncertain. V was cut by 1 base and J by 10 bases, with 12 bases left in between. This CDR3 has 12 residues. The germline V gene encodes CDR1 SGHKS and CDR2 YYEKEE (reference sequence).

This clonotype has a handful of counts. The chain carries TRBV10-3 and TRBJ1-5; 8 bases fit TRBD1. V lost 3 bases to trimming and J lost 6 bases; unmatched junction nucleotides: 10. This CDR3 has 16 residues. Germline V gene data show CDR1 as ENHRY and CDR2 as SYGVKD. DNA of the CDR3: TGTGCCATCAGTGATCGGGCAGGGGGCGCGGGTCAGCCCCAGCATTTT. Protein product: CAISDRAGGAGQPQHF.

This clonotype occurred many times. V usage is TRBV15 and J usage is TRBJ2-1; the match to TRBD2 covers 7 bases. This CDR3 is 15 amino acids long. Looked up from germline, CDR1 is LNHNV and CDR2 is YYDKDF (reference sequence). The V segment lost 0 bases and the J segment 8 bases; nucleotides outside the gene matches: 7. The DNA for the CDR3 is TGTGCCACCAGCAGAGATTTGAGCGGGAACGATGAGCAGTTCTTC. As protein: CATSRDLSGNDEQFF.